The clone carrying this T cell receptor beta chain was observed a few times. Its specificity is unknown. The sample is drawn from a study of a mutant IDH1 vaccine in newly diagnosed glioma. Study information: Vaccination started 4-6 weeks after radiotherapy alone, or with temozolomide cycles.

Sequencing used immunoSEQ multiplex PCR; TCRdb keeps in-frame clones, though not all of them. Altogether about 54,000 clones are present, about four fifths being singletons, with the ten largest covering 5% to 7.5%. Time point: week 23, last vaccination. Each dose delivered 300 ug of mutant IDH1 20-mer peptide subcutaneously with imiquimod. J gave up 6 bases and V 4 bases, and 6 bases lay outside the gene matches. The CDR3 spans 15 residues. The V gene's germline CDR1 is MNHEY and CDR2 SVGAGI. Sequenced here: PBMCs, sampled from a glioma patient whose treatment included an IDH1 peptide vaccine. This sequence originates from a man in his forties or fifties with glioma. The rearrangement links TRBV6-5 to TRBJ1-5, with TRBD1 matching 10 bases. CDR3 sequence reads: CASSSAGTGVQPQHF. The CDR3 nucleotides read TGTGCCAGCAGTTCCGCCGGGACAGGGGTTCAGCCCCAGCATTTT.